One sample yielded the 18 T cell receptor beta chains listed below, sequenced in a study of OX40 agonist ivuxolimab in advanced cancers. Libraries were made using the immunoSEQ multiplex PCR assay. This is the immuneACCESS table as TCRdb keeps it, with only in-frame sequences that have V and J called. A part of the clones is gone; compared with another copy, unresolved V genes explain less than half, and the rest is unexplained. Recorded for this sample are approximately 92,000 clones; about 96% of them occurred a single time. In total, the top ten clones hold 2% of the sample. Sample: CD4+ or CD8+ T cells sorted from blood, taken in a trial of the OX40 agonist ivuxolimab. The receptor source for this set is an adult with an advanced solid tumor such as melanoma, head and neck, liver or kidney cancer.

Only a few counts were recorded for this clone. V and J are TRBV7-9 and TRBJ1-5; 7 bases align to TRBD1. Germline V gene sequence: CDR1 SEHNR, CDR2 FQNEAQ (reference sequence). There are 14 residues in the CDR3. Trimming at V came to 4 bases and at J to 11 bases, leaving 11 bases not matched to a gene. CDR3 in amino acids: CASSSLGQRLSQHF. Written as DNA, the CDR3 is TGTGCCAGCAGCTCCTTGGGACAGAGGTTGTCCCAGCATTTT. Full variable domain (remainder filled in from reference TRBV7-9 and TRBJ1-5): DTGVSQNPRHKITKRGQNVTFRCDPISEHNRLYWYRQTLGQGPEFLTYFQNEAQLEKSRLLSDRFSAERPKGSFSTLEIQRTEQGDSAMYLCASSSLGQRLSQHFGDGTRLSIL.

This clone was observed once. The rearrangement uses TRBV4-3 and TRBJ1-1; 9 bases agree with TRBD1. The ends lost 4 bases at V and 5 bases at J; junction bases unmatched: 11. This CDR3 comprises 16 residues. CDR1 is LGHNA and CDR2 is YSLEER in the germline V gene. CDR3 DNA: TGCGCCAGCAGCCGACGACAGGGGGAGGTACGGACTGAAGCTTTCTTT. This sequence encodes CASSRRQGEVRTEAFF.

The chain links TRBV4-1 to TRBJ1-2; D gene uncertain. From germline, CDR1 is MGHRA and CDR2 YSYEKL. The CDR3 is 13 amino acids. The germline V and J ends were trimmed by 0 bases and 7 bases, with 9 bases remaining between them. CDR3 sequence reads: CASSQESGVGYTF. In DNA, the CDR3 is TGCGCCAGCAGCCAAGAATCTGGGGTTGGCTACACCTTC.

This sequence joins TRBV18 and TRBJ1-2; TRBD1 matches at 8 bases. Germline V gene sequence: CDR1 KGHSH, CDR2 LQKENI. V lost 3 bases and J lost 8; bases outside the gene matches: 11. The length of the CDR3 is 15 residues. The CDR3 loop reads CASSPGQDQPGGYTF. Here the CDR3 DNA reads TGTGCCAGCTCACCGGGACAGGACCAACCAGGAGGCTACACCTTC.

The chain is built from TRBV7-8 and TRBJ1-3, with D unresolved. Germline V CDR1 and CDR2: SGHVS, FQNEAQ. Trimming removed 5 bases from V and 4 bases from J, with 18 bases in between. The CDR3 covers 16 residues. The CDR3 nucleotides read TGTGCCAGCAGCGATTACCAAGGGCCGCGCGGAAACACCATATATTTT. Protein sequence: CASSDYQGPRGNTIYF.

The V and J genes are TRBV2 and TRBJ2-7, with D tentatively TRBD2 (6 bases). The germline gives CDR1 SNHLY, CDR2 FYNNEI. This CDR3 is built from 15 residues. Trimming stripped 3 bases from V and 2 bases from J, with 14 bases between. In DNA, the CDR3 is TGTGCCAGCAGTGAGGGGCGGGGTGAAACCTACGAGCAGTACTTC. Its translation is CASSEGRGETYEQYF.

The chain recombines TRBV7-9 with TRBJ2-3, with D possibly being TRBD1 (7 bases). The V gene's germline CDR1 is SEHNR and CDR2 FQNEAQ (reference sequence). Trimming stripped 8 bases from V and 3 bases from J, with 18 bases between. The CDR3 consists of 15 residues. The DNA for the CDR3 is TGTGCCAGCGCATGGAGGGACAGCTCTACAGATACGCAGTATTTT. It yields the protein CASAWRDSSTDTQYF. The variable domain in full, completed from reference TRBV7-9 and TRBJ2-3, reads DTGVSQNPRHKITKRGQNVTFRCDPISEHNRLYWYRQTLGQGPEFLTYFQNEAQLEKSRLLSDRFSAERPKGSFSTLEIQRTEQGDSAMYLCASAWRDSSTDTQYFGPGTRLTVL.

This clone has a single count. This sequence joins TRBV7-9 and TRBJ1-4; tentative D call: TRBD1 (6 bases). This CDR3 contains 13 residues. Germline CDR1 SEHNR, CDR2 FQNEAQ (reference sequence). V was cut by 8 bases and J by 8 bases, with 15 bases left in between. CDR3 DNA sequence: TGTGCCAGCGGGGGACAATGGGGAGAAAAACTGTTTTTT. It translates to CASGGQWGEKLFF.

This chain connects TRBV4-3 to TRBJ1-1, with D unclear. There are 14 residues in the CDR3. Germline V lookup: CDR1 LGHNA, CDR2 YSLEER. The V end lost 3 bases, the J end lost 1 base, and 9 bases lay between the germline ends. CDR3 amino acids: CASSHLGKNTEAFF. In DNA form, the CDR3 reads TGCGCCAGCAGCCACCTAGGCAAGAACACTGAAGCTTTCTTT.

The CDR3 loop reads CASSLGWVGETQYF. The CDR3, as DNA: TGTGCCAGCAGCTTGGGTTGGGTCGGAGAGACCCAGTACTTC. The chain carries TRBV5-6 and TRBJ2-5; no reliable D call. Germline V gene sequence: CDR1 SGHDT, CDR2 YYEEEE. The CDR3 loop spans 14 amino acids. The germline V and J ends were trimmed by 0 bases and 4 bases, with 10 bases remaining between them.

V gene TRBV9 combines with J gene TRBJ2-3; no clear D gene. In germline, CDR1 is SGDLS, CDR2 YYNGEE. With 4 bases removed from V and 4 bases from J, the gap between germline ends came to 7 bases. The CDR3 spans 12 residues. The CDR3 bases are TGTGCCAGCAGCACTTTTGCAGATACGCAGTATTTT. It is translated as CASSTFADTQYF.

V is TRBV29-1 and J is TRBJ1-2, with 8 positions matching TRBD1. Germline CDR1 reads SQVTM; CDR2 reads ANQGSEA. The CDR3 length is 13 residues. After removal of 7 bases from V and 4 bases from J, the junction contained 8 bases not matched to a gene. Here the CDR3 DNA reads TGCAGCGACATCGATGACAGGGGCTATGGCTACACCTTC. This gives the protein CSDIDDRGYGYTF.

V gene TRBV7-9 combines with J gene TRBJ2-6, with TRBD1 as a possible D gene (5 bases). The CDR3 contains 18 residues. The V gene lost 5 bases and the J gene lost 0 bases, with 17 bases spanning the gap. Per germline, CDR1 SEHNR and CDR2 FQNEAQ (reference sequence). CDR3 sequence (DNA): TGTGCCAGCAGCCTGTCCCAGGGTATGCCCTCTGGGGCCAACGTCCTGACTTTC. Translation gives CASSLSQGMPSGANVLTF. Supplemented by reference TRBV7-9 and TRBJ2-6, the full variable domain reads DTGVSQNPRHKITKRGQNVTFRCDPISEHNRLYWYRQTLGQGPEFLTYFQNEAQLEKSRLLSDRFSAERPKGSFSTLEIQRTEQGDSAMYLCASSLSQGMPSGANVLTFGAGSRLTVL.

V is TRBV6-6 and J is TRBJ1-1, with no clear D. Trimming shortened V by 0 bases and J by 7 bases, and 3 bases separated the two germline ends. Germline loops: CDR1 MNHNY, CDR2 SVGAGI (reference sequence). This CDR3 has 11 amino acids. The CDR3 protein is CASSYSREAFF. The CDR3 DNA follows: TGTGCCAGCAGTTACTCGCGTGAAGCTTTCTTT.

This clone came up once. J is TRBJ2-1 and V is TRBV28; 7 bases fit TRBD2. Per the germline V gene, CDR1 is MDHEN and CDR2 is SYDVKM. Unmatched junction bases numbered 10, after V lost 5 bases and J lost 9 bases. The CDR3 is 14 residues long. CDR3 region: CASSLGTGGVEQFF. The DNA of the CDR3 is TGTGCCAGCAGTCTCGGGACTGGGGGGGTTGAGCAGTTCTTC.

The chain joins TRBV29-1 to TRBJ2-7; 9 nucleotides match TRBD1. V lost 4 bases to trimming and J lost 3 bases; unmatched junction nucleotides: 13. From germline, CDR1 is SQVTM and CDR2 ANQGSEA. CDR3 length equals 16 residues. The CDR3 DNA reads TGCAGCGTTGTCGGGGACATGGACAGGGGAGGCTACGAGCAGTACTTC. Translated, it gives CSVVGDMDRGGYEQYF.

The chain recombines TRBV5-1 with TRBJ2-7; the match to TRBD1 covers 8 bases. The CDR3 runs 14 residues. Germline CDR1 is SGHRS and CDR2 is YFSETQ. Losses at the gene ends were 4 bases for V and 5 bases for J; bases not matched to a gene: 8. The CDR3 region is CASSQGQVNDEQYF. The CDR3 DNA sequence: TGCGCCAGCAGCCAGGGACAGGTTAACGACGAGCAGTACTTC.

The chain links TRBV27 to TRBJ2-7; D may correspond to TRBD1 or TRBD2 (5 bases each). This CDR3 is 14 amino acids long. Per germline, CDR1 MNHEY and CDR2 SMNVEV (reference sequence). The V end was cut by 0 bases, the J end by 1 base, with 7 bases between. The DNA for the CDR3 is TGTGCCAGCAGTTTATCGAGGGGATCCTACGAGCAGTACTTC. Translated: CASSLSRGSYEQYF.